Each of the 22 T cell receptor beta chains below was sequenced from the same sample in a study of control samples from healthy donors and cancer patients. Repertoires were generated with immunoSEQ multiplex PCR, while TCRdb's copy carries only in-frame clones and drops some. The sample shows 130,000 or so clones, about nine tenths of them seen only once. The sequenced sample was PBMCs. The origin of the receptors is a man in his fifties with head and neck cancer.

This clone has only one observation. This rearrangement joins TRBV19 to TRBJ2-1; 8 bases align to TRBD2. Germline CDR1 reads LNHDA; CDR2 reads SQIVND (reference sequence). Trimming took 5 bases from V and 1 from J; bases not matched to a gene: 10. This CDR3 contains 17 residues. In nucleotides, the CDR3 is TGTGCCAGTAGTCCATGGACTAGCCGACCTTCCTACAATGAGCAGTTCTTC. Protein: CASSPWTSRPSYNEQFF.

This clone occurred a few times. V gene TRBV5-1 combines with J gene TRBJ1-5; 7 positions agree with TRBD1. V shed 2 bases, J shed 13 bases, and the junction held 15 bases outside the gene matches. The CDR3 is 15 residues long. Germline CDR1 and CDR2: SGHRS and YFSETQ. CDR3 sequence: CASSFIGRETGTQHF. In nucleotides, the CDR3 is TGCGCCAGCAGCTTTATAGGTAGGGAGACAGGGACACAGCATTTT.

The rearrangement joins TRBV5-8 to TRBJ2-3; no firm D call. The V end lost 0 bases, the J end lost 0 bases, and 14 bases lay between the germline ends. The length of the CDR3 is 17 residues. Germline-derived CDR1 and CDR2 are SGHTS and YDEGEE. CDR3 coding DNA: TGTGCCAGCAGCTTGGAGGTGTTTGCGCCTAGCACAGATACGCAGTATTTT. This translates into CASSLEVFAPSTDTQYF.

The V gene is TRBV11-2, the J gene TRBJ2-7, with D perhaps matching TRBD2 (6 bases). V was pared by 0 bases and J by 7 bases, with 16 bases between. Looked up from germline, CDR1 is SGHAT and CDR2 is FQNNGV. This CDR3 has 15 residues. CDR3 loop: CASSLDPDPGREQYF. CDR3 coding DNA: TGTGCCAGCAGCTTAGATCCGGACCCGGGGAGGGAGCAGTACTTC.

This chain connects TRBV19 to TRBJ1-1, with a possible D match to TRBD1 (5 bases). This CDR3 spans 15 amino acids. Germline V gene data show CDR1 as LNHDA and CDR2 as SQIVND (reference sequence). Trimming removed 2 bases at V and 1 base at J, with 11 bases between. The CDR3 region is CASSITRTGNTEAFF. CDR3 nucleotides: TGTGCCAGTAGTATAACCCGCACAGGGAACACTGAAGCTTTCTTT. The complete variable domain, with remaining parts taken from reference TRBV19 and TRBJ1-1, reads DGGITQSPKYLFRKEGQNVTLSCEQNLNHDAMYWYRQDPGQGLRLIYYSQIVNDFQKGDIAEGYSVSREKKESFPLTVTSAQKNPTAFYLCASSITRTGNTEAFFGQGTRLTVV.

This clone was counted a single time. The chain carries TRBV6-5 and TRBJ2-1; D is possibly TRBD2 (6 bases). This CDR3 comprises 14 residues. The germline CDR1 and CDR2 sequences are MNHEY and SVGAGI. With 5 bases removed from V and 7 bases from J, the gap between germline ends came to 15 bases. The CDR3 region is CASSPGGVQNEQFF. The CDR3 DNA follows: TGTGCCAGCAGTCCCGGCGGGGTTCAGAATGAGCAGTTCTTC.

The chain employs TRBV7-9 and TRBJ2-2, with a possible D match to TRBD2 (5 bases). Germline CDR1 and CDR2: SEHNR and FQNEAQ (reference sequence). This CDR3 is built from 15 residues. Deletions cut 5 bases from V and 1 base from J, with 11 bases between. CDR3 sequence: CASSPSRGNTGELFF. DNA for the CDR3: TGTGCCAGCAGCCCGAGTCGGGGGAACACCGGGGAGCTGTTTTTT. The full variable domain, completed using reference TRBV7-9 and TRBJ2-2, is DTGVSQNPRHKITKRGQNVTFRCDPISEHNRLYWYRQTLGQGPEFLTYFQNEAQLEKSRLLSDRFSAERPKGSFSTLEIQRTEQGDSAMYLCASSPSRGNTGELFFGEGSRLTVL.

V is TRBV11-2 and J is TRBJ2-7, with D perhaps matching TRBD2 (5 bases). Trimming stripped 5 bases from V and 5 bases from J, with 16 bases between. Germline V gene sequence: CDR1 SGHAT, CDR2 FQNNGV. The CDR3 sequence is 14 residues long. This CDR3 reads CASSPSFGSHEQYF. The CDR3 nucleotides read TGTGCCAGCAGCCCAAGCTTTGGGAGCCACGAGCAGTACTTC. Full variable domain (missing parts from reference TRBV11-2 and TRBJ2-7): EAGVAQSPRYKIIEKRQSVAFWCNPISGHATLYWYQQILGQGPKLLIQFQNNGVVDDSQLPKDRFSAERLKGVDSTLKIQPAKLEDSAVYLCASSPSFGSHEQYFGPGTRLTVT.

The rearrangement links TRBV2 to TRBJ1-2; D is uncertain. Trimming took off 1 base at V and 7 bases at J, with 16 bases between the two ends. This CDR3 contains 15 residues. Germline values: CDR1 SNHLY, CDR2 FYNNEI. CDR3 nucleotides: TGTGCCAGCAGTGAAGTGTGGCCCCCCAACGGTGGCTACACCTTC. This gives the protein CASSEVWPPNGGYTF.

The chain uses TRBV6-5 and TRBJ2-4, with 9 positions matching TRBD1. CDR1 and CDR2 (germline): MNHEY, SVGAGI. The CDR3 spans 14 residues. With V trimmed by 5 bases and J by 4 bases, 3 bases remained unmatched. The CDR3 sequence is CASSRDREKNIQYF. The CDR3 region has the DNA TGTGCCAGCAGTCGGGACAGGGAAAAAAACATTCAGTACTTC.

CDR3 sequence: CASKPQGGRQFF. CDR3 bases: TGTGCCAGCAAACCCCAAGGGGGACGGCAGTTCTTC. The chain couples TRBV12-3 or TRBV12-4 to TRBJ2-1; D is perhaps TRBD1 (6 bases). This CDR3 spans 12 amino acids. The V end was cut by 7 bases, the J end by 12 bases, with 16 bases between.

This clone was detected once. This chain joins TRBV6-5 and TRBJ2-3; D might be TRBD2 (5 bases). The length of the CDR3 is 16 residues. CDR1 is MNHEY, CDR2 SVGAGI, per germline. V was trimmed by 0 bases and J by 4 bases, leaving 14 bases between them. In DNA, the CDR3 is TGTGCCAGCAGTTACTCTTACGGGAATAGGGCAGATACGCAGTATTTT. It specifies CASSYSYGNRADTQYF.

This chain joins TRBV4-2 and TRBJ1-6; 11 positions agree with TRBD1. Germline values: CDR1 LGHNA, CDR2 YNFKEQ. This CDR3 has 16 amino acids. V lost 2 bases to trimming and J lost 10 bases; unmatched junction nucleotides: 7. The CDR3 protein is CASSQPPGQGDSPLHF. The CDR3 DNA sequence: TGTGCCAGCAGCCAACCTCCGGGACAGGGGGACTCACCCCTCCACTTT.

The chain couples TRBV4-1 to TRBJ2-1; perhaps TRBD2 as D (5 bases). CDR3 length: 19 residues. Trimming shortened V by 1 base and J by 2 bases, and 21 bases separated the two germline ends. From germline, CDR1 is MGHRA and CDR2 YSYEKL. In DNA form, the CDR3 reads TGCGCCAGCAGCCAAGTCCCGCCTTACCCCCGGGATCCCTACAATGAGCAGTTCTTC. It codes for CASSQVPPYPRDPYNEQFF.

A single count supports this clone. This chain connects TRBV9 to TRBJ2-7, with D possibly being TRBD1 (6 bases). The V and J ends lost 0 bases and 3 bases respectively, with 13 bases between them. From germline, CDR1 is SGDLS and CDR2 YYNGEE. The CDR3 totals 15 residues. CDR3 sequence (DNA): TGTGCCAGCAGCGTAGCTCCATCAGGGGTCTACGAGCAGTACTTC. It translates to CASSVAPSGVYEQYF.

This clone has only one observation. The J gene is TRBJ2-1, the V gene TRBV19; D gene unclear. The CDR3 contains 13 residues. V was clipped by 0 bases and J by 5 bases, with 5 bases between them. CDR1 LNHDA and CDR2 SQIVND come from the germline V gene (reference sequence). In DNA, the CDR3 is TGTGCCAGTAGTATAGATCGGGACAATGAGCAGTTCTTC. It codes for CASSIDRDNEQFF.

V gene TRBV3-1 (or the pseudogene TRBV3-2) combines with J gene TRBJ2-1; no clear D. In germline, CDR1 is LGHDT, CDR2 YNNKEL (reference sequence). The CDR3 has 13 amino acids. V lost 5 bases to trimming and J lost 7 bases, with 12 bases between them. In DNA form, the CDR3 reads TGTGCCAGCAGCTCGAACAGCCCTAATGAGCAGTTCTTC. Its protein is CASSSNSPNEQFF.

This chain uses TRBV5-1 with TRBJ1-2; D is possibly TRBD1 (6 bases). Germline CDR1 is SGHRS and CDR2 is YFSETQ. V lost 0 bases, J lost 6 bases, and 15 bases lay in between. CDR3 length: 15 residues. The CDR3 loop reads CASSLVEGVRDGYTF. CDR3 in DNA: TGCGCCAGCAGCTTGGTGGAGGGGGTAAGGGATGGCTACACCTTC.

This clone has only one observation. This sequence joins TRBV7-8 and TRBJ1-2, with 8 bases identical to TRBD1. Looked up from germline, CDR1 is SGHVS and CDR2 is FQNEAQ. The length of the CDR3 is 16 residues. V shed 1 base, J shed 3 bases, and the junction held 7 bases outside the gene matches. CDR3 residues: CASSLGSAGGHYGYTF. Written as DNA, the CDR3 is TGTGCCAGCAGCTTAGGGTCGGCAGGGGGCCACTATGGCTACACCTTC.

The rearrangement links TRBV5-1 to TRBJ2-1; D may be TRBD2 (6 bases). Germline V CDR1 and CDR2: SGHRS, YFSETQ. The V gene lost 4 bases and the J gene lost 1 base, with 9 bases spanning the gap. This CDR3 is 14 amino acids long. In DNA, the CDR3 is TGCGCCAGCAGCATCGGGGGATCCTACAATGAGCAGTTCTTC. Amino acid sequence: CASSIGGSYNEQFF.

The sample holds one count of this clone. Sequence at one end of the junction differs from germline and may be a read error. This chain joins TRBV7-8 and TRBJ1-2, with 9 bases lining up with TRBD1. CDR1 and CDR2 from the germline V gene are SGHVS and FQNEAQ. The CDR3 loop spans 14 amino acids. CDR3 sequence (DNA): TGTGCCAGCAGTTTAGGACAGGGGATTTATGGCTACACCTTC. Translating it yields CASSLGQGIYGYTF.

The rearrangement uses TRBV27 and TRBJ2-7; 7 bases are shared with TRBD1. The CDR3 consists of 14 residues. Germline CDR1 is MNHEY and CDR2 is SMNVEV (reference sequence). J lost 5 bases, V lost 4 bases, and 8 bases had no gene match. The CDR3 loop reads CASSSDRDQDEQYF. CDR3 DNA: TGTGCCAGCAGTTCCGACAGGGATCAGGACGAGCAGTACTTC.